Below, 26 T cell receptor beta chains from the same sample are listed, as sequenced in a study of Graves' ophthalmopathy and Graves' hyperthyroidism (dated by TCRdb to 2017 to 2018). The sequencing machine was an Illumina HiSeq 2000. TCR beta CDR3 regions were amplified from RNA transcripts for repertoire sequencing. HTBI primers and the Qiagen OneStep RT-PCR kit were used in a first-round RT-PCR, which was followed by a second-round multiplex PCR, size selection and purification. TCRdb cleaned the public reads at Q25 with fastp, built clones with MiXCR and kept in-frame beta chains. For every CDR3 protein sequence, its rows merge into one entry that carries the most common genes and DNA. The sample yields about 740,000 distinct CDR3 sequences; approximately 40% were counted once. Approximately 43% of the sample goes to the ten largest clones. The sample consisted of peripheral blood. The receptor source for this set is an adult man with Graves' ophthalmopathy.

This clonotype was counted ten times or more. This chain connects TRBV29-1 to TRBJ2-7; 9 bases are a match to TRBD1. The CDR3 has 14 amino acids. Germline V gene sequence: CDR1 SQVTM, CDR2 ANQGSEA. J gave up 5 bases and V 0 bases, and 5 bases lay outside the gene matches. CDR3 DNA sequence: TGCAGCGTTGAAGATCTTGGGACAGGGAACGAGCAGTACTTC. Protein sequence: CSVEDLGTGNEQYF.

This clonotype was counted between two and nine times. The chain recombines TRBV14 with TRBJ1-6, with D maybe TRBD1 (5 bases). Germline assignment: CDR1 SGHDN and CDR2 FVKESK. The CDR3 is 16 amino acids. The V and J ends lost 0 bases and 7 bases respectively, with 13 bases between them. The CDR3, as DNA: TGTGCCAGCAGCCAAGATTGGGCAGGGCCAAATTCACCCCTCCACTTT. Translating gives CASSQDWAGPNSPLHF.

This clonotype was observed at least ten times. V gene TRBV29-1 combines with J gene TRBJ1-2, with 10 bases lining up with TRBD1. This CDR3 has 15 amino acids. After removal of 5 bases from V and 3 bases from J, the junction contained 9 bases not matched to a gene. CDR1 is SQVTM, CDR2 ANQGSEA, per germline. The CDR3 is CSVHRGTGEDYGYTF. As DNA, the CDR3 is TGCAGCGTTCACCGAGGGACAGGGGAAGACTATGGCTACACCTTC.

V usage is TRBV7-9 and J usage is TRBJ1-3; D is undetermined. This CDR3 is built from 11 residues. Germline V gives CDR1 SEHNR, CDR2 FQNEAQ (reference sequence). The V end lost 3 bases, the J end lost 10 bases, and 7 bases lay between the germline ends. CDR3 region: CASSFGQTIYF. CDR3 DNA: TGTGCCAGCAGCTTCGGGCAGACCATATATTTT.

The table lists this clonotype with a few counts. The V gene is TRBV25-1, the J gene TRBJ2-2; tentative D call: TRBD1 (6 bases). CDR3 length equals 15 residues. V shed 6 bases and J shed 1 base, with 12 bases lying between them. The germline gives CDR1 MGHDK, CDR2 SYGVNS. The CDR3 spells CASSRVTGNTGELFF. In DNA form, the CDR3 reads TGTGCCAGCAGCCGTGTGACAGGGAACACCGGGGAGCTGTTTTTT.

Notes on this clonotype: A read error may be the cause here, since a much bigger clone is one base away. The chain joins TRBV7-6 to TRBJ2-7; TRBD1 is a possible D gene (5 bases). This CDR3 is built from 14 residues. The germline gives CDR1 SGHVS, CDR2 FNYEAQ. The CDR3 DNA follows: TGTGCCAGCAGCTTACTCCAGGGTTCCTACGAGCAGTGCTTC. Translation: CASSLLQGSYEQCF.

This clonotype has only one observation. V and J are TRBV7-9 and TRBJ2-7; D is possibly TRBD1 (6 bases). The CDR3 is 15 residues long. Germline CDR1 reads SEHNR; CDR2 reads FQNEAQ (reference sequence). V was trimmed by 3 bases and J by 0 bases, leaving 12 bases between them. The CDR3 bases are TGTGCCAGCAGCTTCGACAGGACATACTCCTACGAGCAGTACTTC. Translation: CASSFDRTYSYEQYF.

This clonotype was recorded many times. The chain links TRBV7-9 to TRBJ1-2, with no clear D. The CDR3 contains 12 residues. Germline V CDR1 and CDR2: SEHNR, FQNEAQ (reference sequence). Deletions cut 3 bases from V and 6 bases from J, with 8 bases between. CDR3 amino acids: CASSLLGNGYTF. CDR3 DNA sequence: TGTGCCAGCAGCTTGCTAGGGAATGGCTACACCTTC.

The rearrangement uses TRBV7-9 and TRBJ2-3; 11 positions agree with TRBD2. The CDR3 has 15 amino acids. The germline CDR1 and CDR2 sequences are SEHNR and FQNEAQ (reference sequence). J gave up 4 bases and V 7 bases, and 7 bases lay outside the gene matches. The chain's CDR3 is CASTDGSGGADTQYF. CDR3 nucleotides: TGTGCCAGCACCGATGGTAGCGGGGGGGCAGATACGCAGTATTTT.

This clonotype was recorded a few times. The chain combines TRBV15 with TRBJ2-7, with 7 bases identical to TRBD2. The end of the DNA is better explained by TRBJ2-1, so the J call may be wrong. The germline V gene encodes CDR1 LNHNV and CDR2 YYDKDF (reference sequence). CDR3 length equals 15 residues. In DNA, the CDR3 is TGTGCCACCAGCCCCCTGGCGGGAGTGAGCAATGAGCAGTTCTTC. The encoded protein is CATSPLAGVSNEQFF.

This clonotype appeared many times. The chain joins TRBV7-2 to TRBJ1-2, with D possibly TRBD1 on 6 matching bases. V was trimmed by 0 bases and J by 5 bases, leaving 16 bases between them. Germline V gene data show CDR1 as SGHTA and CDR2 as FQGNSA. This CDR3 is built from 16 residues. As DNA, the CDR3 is TGTGCCAGCAGCTTAGCGGGGGCAGGGCTAGGGTATGGCTACACCTTC. The encoded protein is CASSLAGAGLGYGYTF. The variable domain in full, completed from reference TRBV7-2 and TRBJ1-2, reads GAGVSQSPSNKVTEKGKDVELRCDPISGHTALYWYRQSLGQGLEFLIYFQGNSAPDKSGLPSDRFSAERTGGSVSTLTIQRTQQEDSAVYLCASSLAGAGLGYGYTFGSGTRLTVV.

This clonotype has a count of ten or more. The V gene is TRBV19, the J gene TRBJ1-4; D not certain. CDR1 and CDR2 from the germline V gene are LNHDA and SQIVND (reference sequence). V was shortened by 5 bases and J by 15 bases, with 13 bases between the two germline ends. CDR3 size: 11 residues. DNA for the CDR3: TGTGCCAGTAGTCTCGGGCGCCGGTTGTTTTTT. This gives the protein CASSLGRRLFF.

This clonotype came up a few times. The chain has TRBV9 and TRBJ1-1; D unclear. This CDR3 is 13 amino acids long. In germline, CDR1 is SGDLS, CDR2 YYNGEE. Deletions cut 0 bases from V and 7 bases from J, with 10 bases between. CDR3 bases: TGTGCCAGCAGCGTAGACGGGCGGGGTGAAGCTTTCTTT. Its protein product is CASSVDGRGEAFF.

This clonotype was seen a few times. The chain employs TRBV20-1 and TRBJ1-4, with D perhaps matching TRBD1 (6 bases). Trimming took off 0 bases at V and 5 bases at J, with 10 bases between the two ends. Per germline, CDR1 DFQATT and CDR2 SNEGSKA (reference sequence). The CDR3 has 14 residues. CDR3 sequence reads: CSARDFQGNEKLFF. Here the CDR3 DNA reads TGCAGTGCTAGAGATTTCCAGGGGAATGAAAAACTGTTTTTT.

There are a few counts of this clonotype. This may be a read error: a much more frequent sequence differs by one nucleotide. CDR3 loop: CAISDAKNTEAFF. CDR3 DNA sequence: TGTGCCATCAGTGACGCCAAGAACACTGAAGCTTTCTTT. The chain employs TRBV10-3 and TRBJ1-1; no reliable D call. Germline V gene lookup returns CDR1 ENHRY and CDR2 SYGVKD. This CDR3 is built from 13 residues. Trimming stripped 3 bases from V and 1 base from J, with 6 bases between.

This clonotype has a handful of counts. V is TRBV2 and J is TRBJ1-1; no reliable D call. Deletions cut 2 bases from V and 4 bases from J, with 14 bases between. CDR1 SNHLY and CDR2 FYNNEI come from the germline V gene. The CDR3 loop spans 15 amino acids. The CDR3 region is CASSETTMPSTEAFF. CDR3 coding DNA: TGTGCCAGCAGTGAAACTACCATGCCAAGCACTGAAGCTTTCTTT.

This sequence joins TRBV2 and TRBJ2-5, with 7 bases matching TRBD1. CDR1 is SNHLY, CDR2 FYNNEI, per germline. V trimming: 6 bases; J trimming: 2 bases; junction bases outside the gene matches: 9. This CDR3 spans 15 amino acids. The CDR3 reads CASRTPGQLQETQYF. CDR3 DNA sequence: TGTGCCAGCAGGACCCCGGGACAGCTTCAAGAGACCCAGTACTTC.

In this sample, this clonotype turned up a few times. This sequence joins TRBV20-1 and TRBJ2-5, with D maybe TRBD2 (6 bases). This CDR3 is built from 12 residues. V lost 3 bases and J lost 2, with 7 bases in between. Germline V lookup: CDR1 DFQATT, CDR2 SNEGSKA (reference sequence). For the CDR3, the DNA is TGCAGTGCTAGGGAGGGACAAGAGACCCAGTACTTC. Translating gives CSAREGQETQYF.

This chain uses TRBV14 with TRBJ1-6; tentatively, D is TRBD1 (6 bases). Germline assignment: CDR1 SGHDN and CDR2 FVKESK. Trimming pared 8 bases from V and 10 bases from J, leaving 24 bases between. This CDR3 is 16 amino acids long. The chain's CDR3 is CASSQQGAGGGSPLHF. The CDR3 coding sequence is TGTGCCAGCTCACAACAGGGTGCCGGAGGTGGGTCACCCCTCCACTTT. Supplemented by reference TRBV14 and TRBJ1-6, the full variable domain reads EAGVTQFPSHSVIEKGQTVTLRCDPISGHDNLYWYRRVMGKEIKFLLHFVKESKQDESGMPNNRFLAERTGGTYSTLKVQPAELEDSGVYFCASSQQGAGGGSPLHFGNGTRLTVT.

With regard to this clonotype: No conserved phenylalanine or tryptophan ends this CDR3, so it is likely a read error. The V gene is TRBV6-5, the J gene TRBJ2-2; D unclear. Trimming removed 3 bases from V and 4 bases from J, with 3 bases in between. CDR1 and CDR2 (germline): MNHEY, SVGAGI. CDR3 length: 12 amino acids. The CDR3 DNA is TGTGCCAGCAGTTATATCACCGGGGAGCTGTTTTCT. This encodes CASSYITGELFS.

This chain uses TRBV20-1 with TRBJ2-7, with TRBD1 identical over 8 bases. Germline CDR1 and CDR2: DFQATT and SNEGSKA (reference sequence). V dropped 3 bases and J dropped 7; count of bases not matched to a gene: 14. The CDR3 has 15 amino acids. CDR3 in DNA: TGCAGTGCTAGTACCGGGGGCAGGGGGCGCGGAGAGCAGTACTTC. It codes for CSASTGGRGRGEQYF.

This chain uses TRBV10-2 with TRBJ2-3, with D tentatively TRBD2 (5 bases). The CDR3 runs to 14 residues. Trimming cost V 8 bases and J 4 bases, with 16 bases left between them. Germline lookup yields CDR1 WSHSY and CDR2 SAAADI. The CDR3 DNA follows: TGCGCCAGCCAACAGCGGATTCGCGCAGATACGCAGTATTTT. Amino acids: CASQQRIRADTQYF.

The genes are TRBV10-3 and TRBJ2-7, with D possibly being TRBD2 (6 bases). The V end lost 5 bases, the J end lost 2 bases, and 10 bases lay between the germline ends. The CDR3 spans 13 residues. Germline CDR1 reads ENHRY; CDR2 reads SYGVKD. The CDR3 sequence is CAISRGGTYEQYF. As DNA, the CDR3 is TGTGCCATCAGTAGAGGAGGGACCTACGAGCAGTACTTC.

V gene TRBV12-5 combines with J gene TRBJ1-1, with D possibly matching TRBD1 (5 bases). CDR1 is LGHNT and CDR2 is FRNRAP in the germline V gene. The CDR3 has 16 residues. The V end was cut by 0 bases, the J end by 2 bases, with 13 bases between. The CDR3 loop reads CASGLVLGTVNTEAFF. CDR3 nucleotide sequence: TGTGCTAGTGGTTTGGTTCTCGGGACCGTCAACACTGAAGCTTTCTTT.

This chain joins TRBV19 and TRBJ2-7; 11 bases match TRBD1. Germline V CDR1 and CDR2: LNHDA, SQIVND (reference sequence). The CDR3 extends over 13 amino acids. The J segment lost 5 bases and the V segment lost 7 bases, leaving 4 bases of the junction unmatched. The CDR3 DNA reads TGTGCCAGTAAGGACAGGGGGCGCGACGAGCAGTACTTC. This translates into CASKDRGRDEQYF.

This clonotype was seen a handful of times. J is TRBJ2-7 and V is TRBV7-9; 7 bases are a match to TRBD2. Germline values: CDR1 SEHNR, CDR2 FQNEAQ (reference sequence). CDR3 length equals 15 residues. V lost 5 bases and J lost 4; bases outside the gene matches: 11. DNA for the CDR3: TGTGCCAGCAGCCCGAGGGAGGGGTGGGTTTACGAGCAGTACTTC. Its translation is CASSPREGWVYEQYF.